The present T cell receptor beta chain was sequenced within a study of CD8 T cells in ankylosing spondylitis. General study findings and limits: Prior work had noted some motif variants in reactive arthritis blood and synovial fluid. The study looked at matched synovial fluid samples from ankylosing spondylitis patients. Disease-linked clones were reported to be significantly enriched there. Several highly homologous variants made up a TCR beta motif that seemed to typify ankylosing spondylitis blood.

Researchers built TCR beta libraries using quantitative 5'-RACE with molecular barcodes. TCRdb re-analysed the 5' RACE reads in MiXCR, keeping a single row per CDR3 protein. Among about 800,000 distinct CDR3 sequences listed, roughly 12% were seen once. This clonotype was seen a few times. The antigen remains unidentified. V lost 0 bases, J lost 2 bases, and 14 bases lay in between. From germline, CDR1 is LGHNA and CDR2 YSLEER. This CDR3 spans 16 amino acids. Material for sequencing was blood, either unsorted or a sorted T cell fraction (not recorded which). This TCR derives from a male donor with ankylosing spondylitis. The chain recombines TRBV4-3 with TRBJ2-7; weak D call: TRBD2 (7 bases). The CDR3 DNA is TGCGCCAGCAGCCAAGATAACGGGGAGGGGGCCTACGAGCAGTACTTC. Translating it yields CASSQDNGEGAYEQYF.